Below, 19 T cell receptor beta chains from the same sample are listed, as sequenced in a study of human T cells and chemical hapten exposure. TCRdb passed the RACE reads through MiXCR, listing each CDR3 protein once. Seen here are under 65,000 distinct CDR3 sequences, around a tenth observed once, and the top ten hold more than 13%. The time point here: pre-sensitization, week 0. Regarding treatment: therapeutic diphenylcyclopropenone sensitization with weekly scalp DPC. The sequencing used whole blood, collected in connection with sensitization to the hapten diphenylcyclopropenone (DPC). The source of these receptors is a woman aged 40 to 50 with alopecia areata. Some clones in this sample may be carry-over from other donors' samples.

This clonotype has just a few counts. The CDR3 loop reads CASSQVKFSPDTQYF. DNA of the CDR3: TGTGCCAGCAGCCAAGTAAAATTTTCCCCAGATACGCAGTATTTT. The V call is TRBV4-2, the J call TRBJ2-3, with D unresolved. Per germline, CDR1 LGHNA and CDR2 YNFKEQ. CDR3 length: 15 residues. V was cut by 1 base and J by 4 bases, with 12 bases left in between.

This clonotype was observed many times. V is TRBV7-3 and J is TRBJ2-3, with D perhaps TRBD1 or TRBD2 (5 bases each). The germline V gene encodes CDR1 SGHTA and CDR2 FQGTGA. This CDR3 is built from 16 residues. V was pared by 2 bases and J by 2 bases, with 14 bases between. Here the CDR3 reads CASSLLAGAPTDTQYF. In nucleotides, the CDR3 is TGTGCCAGCAGCTTATTGGCCGGGGCACCCACAGATACGCAGTATTTT.

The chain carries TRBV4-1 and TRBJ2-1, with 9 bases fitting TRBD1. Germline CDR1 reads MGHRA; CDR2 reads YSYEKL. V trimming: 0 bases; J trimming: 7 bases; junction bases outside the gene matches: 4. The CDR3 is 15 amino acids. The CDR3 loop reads CASSQEGQGRNEQFF. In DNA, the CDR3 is TGCGCCAGCAGCCAAGAAGGACAGGGGAGGAATGAGCAGTTCTTC.

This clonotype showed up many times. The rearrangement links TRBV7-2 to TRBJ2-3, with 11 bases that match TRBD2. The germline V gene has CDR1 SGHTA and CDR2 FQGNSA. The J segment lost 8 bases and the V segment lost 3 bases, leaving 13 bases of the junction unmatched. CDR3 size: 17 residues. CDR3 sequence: CASSLTPGLAAPGTQYF. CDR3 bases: TGTGCCAGCAGCTTGACCCCGGGACTAGCGGCTCCCGGTACGCAGTATTTT.

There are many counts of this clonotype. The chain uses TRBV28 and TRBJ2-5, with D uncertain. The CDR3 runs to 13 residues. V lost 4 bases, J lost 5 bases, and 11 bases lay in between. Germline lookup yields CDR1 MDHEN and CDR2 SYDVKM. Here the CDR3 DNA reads TGTGCCAGCAGTTCGCCGCTGCCGGAGACCCAGTACTTC. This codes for CASSSPLPETQYF.

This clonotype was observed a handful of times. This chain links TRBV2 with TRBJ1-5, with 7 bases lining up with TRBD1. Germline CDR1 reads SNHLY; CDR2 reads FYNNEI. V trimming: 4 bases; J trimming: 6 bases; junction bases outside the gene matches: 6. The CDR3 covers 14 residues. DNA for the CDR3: TGTGCCAGCAGTGTCGGGGACAGTAGTCAGCCCCAGCATTTT. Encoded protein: CASSVGDSSQPQHF. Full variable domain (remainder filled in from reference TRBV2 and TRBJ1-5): EPEVTQTPSHQVTQMGQEVILRCVPISNHLYFYWYRQILGQKVEFLVSFYNNEISEKSEIFDDQFSVERPDGSNFTLKIRSTKLEDSAMYFCASSVGDSSQPQHFGDGTRLSIL.

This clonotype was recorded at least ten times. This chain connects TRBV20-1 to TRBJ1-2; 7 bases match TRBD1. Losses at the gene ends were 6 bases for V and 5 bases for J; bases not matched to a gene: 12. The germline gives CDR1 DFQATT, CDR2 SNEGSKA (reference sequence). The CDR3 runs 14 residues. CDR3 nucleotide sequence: TGCAGTGCCTATCCGGGACAGAGTAGGTATGGCTACACCTTC. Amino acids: CSAYPGQSRYGYTF.

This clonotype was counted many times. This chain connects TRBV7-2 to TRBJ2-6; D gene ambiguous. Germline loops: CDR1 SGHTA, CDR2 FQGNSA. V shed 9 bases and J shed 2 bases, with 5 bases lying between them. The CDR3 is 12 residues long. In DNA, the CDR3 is TGTGCCAGTCGGGCTGGGGCCAACGTCCTGACTTTC. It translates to CASRAGANVLTF.

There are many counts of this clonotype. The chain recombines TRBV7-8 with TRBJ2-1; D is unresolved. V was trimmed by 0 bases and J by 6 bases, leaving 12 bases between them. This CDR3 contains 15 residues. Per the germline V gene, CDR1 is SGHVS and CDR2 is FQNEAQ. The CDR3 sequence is CASSLANEGSNEQFF. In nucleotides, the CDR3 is TGTGCCAGCAGCTTAGCGAACGAAGGGTCCAATGAGCAGTTCTTC.

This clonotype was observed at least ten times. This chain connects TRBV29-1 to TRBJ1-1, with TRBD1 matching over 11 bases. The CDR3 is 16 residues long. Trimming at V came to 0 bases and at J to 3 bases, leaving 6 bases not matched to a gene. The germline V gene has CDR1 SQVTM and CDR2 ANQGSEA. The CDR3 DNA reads TGCAGCGTTGAAGATATGGACAGGGGGCGCGACACTGAAGCTTTCTTT. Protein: CSVEDMDRGRDTEAFF.

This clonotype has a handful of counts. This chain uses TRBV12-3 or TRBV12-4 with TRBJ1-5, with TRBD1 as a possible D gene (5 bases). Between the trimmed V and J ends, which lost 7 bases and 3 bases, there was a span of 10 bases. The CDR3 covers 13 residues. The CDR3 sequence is CASNTGPNQPQHF. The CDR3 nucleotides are TGTGCCAGCAACACAGGCCCCAATCAGCCCCAGCATTTT.

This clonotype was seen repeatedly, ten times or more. For the CDR3, the DNA is TGCGCCAGCAGGTCGGGACCCAGCTCCTACGAGCAGTACTTC. Protein: CASRSGPSSYEQYF. V gene TRBV5-1 combines with J gene TRBJ2-7, with D perhaps TRBD1 or TRBD2 (5 bases each). V shed 5 bases and J shed 0 bases, with 12 bases lying between them. The CDR3 has 14 residues. Germline V lookup: CDR1 SGHRS, CDR2 YFSETQ.

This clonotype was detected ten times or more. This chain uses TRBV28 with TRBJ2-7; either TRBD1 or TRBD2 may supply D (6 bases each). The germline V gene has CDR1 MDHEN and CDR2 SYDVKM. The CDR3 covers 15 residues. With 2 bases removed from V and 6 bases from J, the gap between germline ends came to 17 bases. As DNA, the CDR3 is TGTGCCAGCAGTTTAGGAGAGGGGGGTTTGTCCGAGCAGTACTTC. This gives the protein CASSLGEGGLSEQYF.

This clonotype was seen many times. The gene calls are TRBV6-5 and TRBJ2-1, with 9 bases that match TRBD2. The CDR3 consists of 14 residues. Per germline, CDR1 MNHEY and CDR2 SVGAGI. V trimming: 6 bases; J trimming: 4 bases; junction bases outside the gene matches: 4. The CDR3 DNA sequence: TGTGCCAGCAGGTTAGCGGGGGAATACAATGAGCAGTTCTTC. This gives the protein CASRLAGEYNEQFF.

This CDR3 is CASSPGLGTDTQYF. The CDR3 DNA sequence: TGTGCCAGCAGCCCGGGACTAGGCACAGATACGCAGTATTTT. The chain combines TRBV7-9 with TRBJ2-3; 8 nucleotides agree with TRBD2. CDR1 SEHNR and CDR2 FQNEAQ come from the germline V gene (reference sequence). J lost 1 base, V lost 5 bases, and 2 bases had no gene match. The CDR3 spans 14 residues.

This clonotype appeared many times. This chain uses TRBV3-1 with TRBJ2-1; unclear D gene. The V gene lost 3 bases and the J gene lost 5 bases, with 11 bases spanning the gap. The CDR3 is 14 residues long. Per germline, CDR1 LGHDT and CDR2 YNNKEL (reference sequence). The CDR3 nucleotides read TGTGCCAGCAGCCATAGGTCAGGCGACAATGAGCAGTTCTTC. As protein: CASSHRSGDNEQFF.

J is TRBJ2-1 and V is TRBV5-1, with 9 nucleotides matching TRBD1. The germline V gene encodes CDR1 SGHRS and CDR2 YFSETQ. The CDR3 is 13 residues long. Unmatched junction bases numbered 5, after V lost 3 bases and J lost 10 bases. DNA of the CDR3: TGCGCCAGCAGCTCCGGGACAGGGAGCGAGCAGTTCTTC. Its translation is CASSSGTGSEQFF.

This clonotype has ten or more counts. CDR3 sequence (DNA): TGTGCCAGCTCACCACCAATAAGGTCGGTAGCGGGGGCCCCAGATACGCAGTATTTT. It yields the protein CASSPPIRSVAGAPDTQYF. The chain has TRBV18 and TRBJ2-3; TRBD2 agrees at 9 bases. From germline, CDR1 is KGHSH and CDR2 LQKENI. CDR3 length: 19 amino acids. V lost 0 bases, J lost 4 bases, and 14 bases stayed unmatched. Full variable domain (remainder filled in from reference TRBV18 and TRBJ2-3): NAGVMQNPRHLVRRRGQEARLRCSPMKGHSHVYWYRQLPEEGLKFMVYLQKENIIDESGMPKERFSAEFPKEGPSILRIQQVVRGDSAAYFCASSPPIRSVAGAPDTQYFGPGTRLTVL.

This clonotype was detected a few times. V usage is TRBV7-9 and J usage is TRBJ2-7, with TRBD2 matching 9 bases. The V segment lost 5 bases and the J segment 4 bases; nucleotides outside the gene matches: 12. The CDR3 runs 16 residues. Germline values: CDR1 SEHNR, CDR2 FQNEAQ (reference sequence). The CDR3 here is CASSPSGGGAWYEQYF. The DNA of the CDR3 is TGTGCCAGCAGCCCATCGGGCGGGGGGGCCTGGTACGAGCAGTACTTC. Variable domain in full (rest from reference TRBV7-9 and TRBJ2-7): DTGVSQNPRHKITKRGQNVTFRCDPISEHNRLYWYRQTLGQGPEFLTYFQNEAQLEKSRLLSDRFSAERPKGSFSTLEIQRTEQGDSAMYLCASSPSGGGAWYEQYFGPGTRLTVT.